This TCR beta chain is from a study of blood T cell repertoires in COVID-19. Study overall: Samples taken during acute and convalescent COVID-19 were collected in the United States, Italy and Spain. From T cells, B-cell-depleted T cells, or PBMCs came the material, which was cDNA or gDNA.

Germline V gives CDR1 SGHTA, CDR2 FQGNSA. This CDR3 comprises 19 residues. V lost 4 bases, J lost 2 bases, and 19 bases stayed unmatched. Methods used by the authors: Estimation of nucleated cell counts was performed using reference gene primer amplification. TCRdb's table, derived via immunoSEQ multiplex PCR, lists solely in-frame clones and lacks some. V and J calls and clone size follow that table, whereas D and trimming were derived from the DNA. The data contain under 200,000 clones, 80% to 90% of them singletons. Sequenced material: peripheral blood. This TCR came from a man in his fifties or sixties with acute or convalescent COVID-19. The V gene is TRBV7-2, the J gene TRBJ2-7, with 8 nucleotides matching TRBD2. The CDR3 DNA reads TGTGCCAGCAGCTCCCCCGGGGGGCTAGCGGGCACGCTTCCCTACGAGCAGTACTTC. This gives the protein CASSSPGGLAGTLPYEQYF.